The present TCR beta chain was sequenced within a study of neurological immune-mediated disorders (dated by TCRdb to the late 2010s). About the full investigation: The study compared peripheral blood TCR-beta repertoires of HTLV-I-associated myelopathy (HAM/TSP) patients, multiple sclerosis patients and healthy controls using UMI-based sequencing. The cohort comprised roughly 69 subjects: roughly 15 HAM/TSP patients, 35 or so multiple sclerosis patients and approximately 20 healthy controls. The roughly 100 TCR-beta libraries covered PBMC samples along with longitudinal samples, technical triplicates, and paired sorted CD4+ and CD8+ T-cell subsets. Longitudinal HAM/TSP donors and healthy donors each had 3 time-points at intervals of 3-40 months. Paper-wide results and their limitations: No identical CDR3 amino acid sequences were shared among expanded clones across subjects, suggesting private TCR-beta repertoires in all groups. TCR clonal expansion was highest in HAM/TSP patients and lowest in MS patients, with MS patients falling below even healthy controls.

Trimmed from V: 4 bases; trimmed from J: 5 bases; junction bases lacking a gene match: 16. The germline V gene encodes CDR1 SGHNT and CDR2 YYREEE (reference sequence). There are 18 amino acids in the CDR3, from cysteine to phenylalanine inclusive. Kept here is only the CDR3 DNA, which spans 54 bases and is read in frame from base 1. This specimen's time point label, interpreted: longitudinal time-point 3. Unsorted PBMC libraries were generated from 2 million PBMCs stored in RNAlater at -80 °C until RNA extraction. Peripheral blood underwent Ficoll-Hypaque density gradient centrifugation to isolate PBMCs, which were then cryopreserved in liquid nitrogen. cDNA was synthesized by template-switch 5'RACE using a primer carrying a 10-nucleotide random unique molecular identifier by which each TCR transcript was tagged. Every sequencing run yielded over 180 million TCR-beta sequences covering 15-18 subjects. The RNeasy kit was used for extraction of total RNA. The KAPA Real-time Library Amplification kit was used to amplify TCR-beta VDJ regions with primers targeting the TCR constant region and the 5'RACE anchor. A first PCR added sample indexes and Illumina adaptors, and a second PCR then raised library yield. The roughly 650 bp TCR product was size-selected on a 2% E-gel SizeSelection system after Ampure bead purification. Library quality was checked on a Bioanalyzer, concentration was measured with Qubit, and libraries were quantified with the Kapa Library Quantification kit before pooling. Libraries were sequenced paired-end 2 x 150 bp on an Illumina HiSeq 2500. To increase sequence diversity, 25-30% phiX was spiked into each library pool. The published analysis was carried out like this. The UMI-based MiGEC pipeline processed quality-filtered reads and removed over 85% of raw TCR sequences during error correction. VDJ genes were aligned to IMGT germline references, and clonotypes were defined by unique CDR3 amino acid sequence plus V-J genes. Clonal expansion, Shannon diversity, and CDR3 relatedness (CalcPairwiseDistances, ClusterSamples) were evaluated with VDJtools, and phylogenetic trees were built with CLCbio workbench. Using coefficient-of-variation modelling across technical triplicates, the study counted a clone as expanded if it had at least 8 unique UMIs. TCRdb redid the processing of the public reads, applying fastp at Q25 and MiXCR, and retained in-frame beta chains. For every CDR3 protein sequence, its rows merge into one entry that carries the most common genes and DNA. The V and J calls shown here were made by TCRdb, not taken from the authors' results. Counted in this sample were approximately 48,000 distinct CDR3 sequences; about an eighth of them appeared once. Of the sample, 9% is held by the ten largest clones.

This clonotype was counted ten times or more. What antigen it recognizes has not been identified. No base quality values were provided; no much bigger clone lies one nucleotide off. The receptor was derived from a male donor with HTLV-1-associated myelopathy (HAM/TSP). Sequencing was carried out using PBMCs. The chain uses TRBV5-4 and TRBJ2-1; TRBD2 agrees with 9 junctional bases. The base sequence is TGTGCCAGCAGCAGAGGATCGATGCGGCGGGGGGGTAACAATGAGCAGTTCTTC. Its protein product is CASSRGSMRRGGNNEQFF.